This T cell receptor beta chain was captured by sequencing in a study of low-dose radiotherapy and immunotherapy resistance in tumors. Overall study context: Dosing for Cohort 2 consisted of 1 Gy per fraction every two weeks, reaching a total of 13 Gy over 26 weeks.

TRAV and TRBV primers primed cDNA for both TCRalpha and TCRbeta. The authors ran around 19 PCR cycles to amplify TCRs with a constant-region primer and V-primer adapter. mRNA isolates were amplified via in vitro transcription. One entry per CDR3 protein, called by TCRdb with MiXCR from the reads. The repertoire holds around 60,000 distinct CDR3 sequences, 20% to 25% seen once, with 5.5% to 8.5% in the top ten. Specified time point: after trial treatment. Treatment specified: LDRT plus nivolumab, ipilimumab, low-dose cyclophosphamide and aspirin (RACIN trial). The sequences come from PBMCs, collected after low-dose radiotherapy plus immunotherapy. This receptor was taken from a male donor with prostate cancer.

CDR3 nucleotides: TGTGCCAGCAGCTTAGCCGGTGGTTCGGAGACCCAGTACTTC. It codes for CASSLAGGSETQYF. The rearrangement joins TRBV13 to TRBJ2-5; D unclear. V was trimmed by 1 base and J by 5 bases, leaving 11 bases between them. The CDR3 has 14 residues. CDR1 and CDR2 (germline): PRHDT, FYEKMQ (reference sequence).